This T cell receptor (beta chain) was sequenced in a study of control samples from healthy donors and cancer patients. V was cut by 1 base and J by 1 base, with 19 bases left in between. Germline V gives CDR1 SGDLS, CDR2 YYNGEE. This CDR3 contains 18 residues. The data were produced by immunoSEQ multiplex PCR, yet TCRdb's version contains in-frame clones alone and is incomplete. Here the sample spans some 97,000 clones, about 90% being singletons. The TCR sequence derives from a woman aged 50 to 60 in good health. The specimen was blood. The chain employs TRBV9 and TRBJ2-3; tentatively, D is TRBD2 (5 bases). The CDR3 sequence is CASSVNLRGGERTDTQYF. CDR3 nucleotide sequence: TGTGCCAGCAGCGTAAACCTCCGTGGAGGAGAACGCACAGATACGCAGTATTTT.